The 30 T cell receptor beta chains in this list originate from one sample, sequenced in a study of blood T cell repertoires in COVID-19. Generated by immunoSEQ multiplex PCR, the TCRdb table keeps only in-frame clones and is missing some. The repertoire has about 130,000 clones, 85% of them found once; the top ten carry 5% to 7.5%. Sequencing input: peripheral blood. The receptor source for this set is an older man with active or convalescent COVID-19.

V is TRBV6-4 and J is TRBJ2-7, with TRBD2 as a possible D gene (6 bases). Germline values: CDR1 MRHNA, CDR2 SNTAGT. With 2 bases removed from V and 7 bases from J, the gap between germline ends came to 15 bases. CDR3 size: 14 residues. Written as DNA, the CDR3 is TGTGCCAGCAGTGACGGCTCGGGAGCGTATGAGCAGTACTTC. Its protein product is CASSDGSGAYEQYF.

V usage is TRBV5-6 and J usage is TRBJ1-1, with 8 bases lining up with TRBD1. This CDR3 has 14 residues. The V and J ends lost 4 bases and 7 bases, in that order; junction bases with no gene match: 9. Per the germline V gene, CDR1 is SGHDT and CDR2 is YYEEEE. The CDR3 nucleotides read TGTGCCAGCAGCCTCTCAGGGGGCTGGAATGAAGCTTTCTTT. Translated: CASSLSGGWNEAFF.

This clone has just a few counts. V and J are TRBV5-1 and TRBJ1-2; 10 nucleotides agree with TRBD1. The CDR3 runs to 17 residues. Germline assignment: CDR1 SGHRS and CDR2 YFSETQ. V trimming: 4 bases; J trimming: 5 bases; junction bases outside the gene matches: 14. Here the CDR3 DNA reads TGCGCCAGCAGCCTCCCGGGACAGGGGTTTATTCTGTATGGCTACACCTTC. Its protein product is CASSLPGQGFILYGYTF.

In this sample, this clone turned up once. This chain connects TRBV18 to TRBJ1-5; D perhaps matches TRBD1 (6 bases). V was clipped by 5 bases and J by 5 bases, with 16 bases between them. Germline CDR1 and CDR2: KGHSH and LQKENI. There are 15 residues in the CDR3. CDR3 loop: CASSSSGQFYQPQHF. CDR3 bases: TGTGCCAGCTCATCATCCGGACAGTTCTATCAGCCCCAGCATTTT.

CDR3 residues: CASKMRRQGYNEQFF. The CDR3 DNA reads TGTGCCAGCAAGATGCGGAGGCAGGGGTACAATGAGCAGTTCTTC. V gene TRBV6-6 combines with J gene TRBJ2-1, with D tentatively TRBD1 (6 bases). This CDR3 contains 15 residues. V dropped 7 bases and J dropped 4 bases, with 17 bases sitting between them. Germline CDR1 MNHNY, CDR2 SVGAGI (reference sequence).

The chain carries TRBV2 and TRBJ1-5; 9 positions agree with TRBD1. The CDR3 consists of 14 residues. The germline CDR1 and CDR2 sequences are SNHLY and FYNNEI. V lost 6 bases and J lost 5; bases outside the gene matches: 5. The CDR3 here is CASSQGQGHQPQHF. The CDR3 DNA sequence: TGTGCCAGCAGCCAGGGACAGGGCCATCAGCCCCAGCATTTT.

The chain joins TRBV5-4 to TRBJ1-5, with D tentatively TRBD1 (5 bases). Deletions cut 2 bases from V and 8 bases from J, with 11 bases between. The CDR3 totals 13 residues. Germline V gene sequence: CDR1 SGHNT, CDR2 YYREEE (reference sequence). CDR3 bases: TGTGCCAGCAGCTTCGGGACTCGTGAGCCCCAGCATTTT. It is translated as CASSFGTREPQHF.

V gene TRBV24-1 combines with J gene TRBJ2-3, with unresolved D. Trimming shortened V by 1 base and J by 6 bases, and 7 bases separated the two germline ends. This CDR3 is 13 amino acids long. Germline lookup yields CDR1 KGHDR and CDR2 SFDVKD. CDR3 loop: CATSDLSSDTQYF. The CDR3 DNA reads TGTGCCACCAGTGATTTAAGTAGCGATACGCAGTATTTT.

The rearrangement uses TRBV29-1 and TRBJ1-1; the match to TRBD1 covers 8 bases. CDR3 length: 12 amino acids. Trimming cost V 7 bases and J 4 bases; bases outside gene matches: 5. Germline CDR1 SQVTM, CDR2 ANQGSEA. CDR3 nucleotide sequence: TGCAGCGCTCAGGGGGCTGTCACTGAAGCTTTCTTT. Amino acid sequence: CSAQGAVTEAFF.

This clone was seen only once. The chain is built from TRBV19 and TRBJ2-1; TRBD2 agrees at 8 bases. Germline loops: CDR1 LNHDA, CDR2 SQIVND (reference sequence). The CDR3 is made up of 14 amino acids. The ends lost 7 bases at V and 9 bases at J; junction bases unmatched: 11. The CDR3 region has the DNA TGTGCCAGTACCACCGGGACTAGGTCCGTTGAGCAGTTCTTC. It yields the protein CASTTGTRSVEQFF.

V gene TRBV5-1 combines with J gene TRBJ1-2, with D perhaps matching TRBD1 (6 bases). The CDR3 sequence is 15 residues long. Germline lookup yields CDR1 SGHRS and CDR2 YFSETQ. V lost 0 bases and J 0 bases, leaving 9 bases between the germline ends. Written as DNA, the CDR3 is TGCGCCAGCAGCTTGGGCACAGGGACTAACTATGGCTACACCTTC. It yields the protein CASSLGTGTNYGYTF.

Written as DNA, the CDR3 is TGCGCCAGCAGCGGGGGACAGGGTGGGGCCAACGTCCTGACTTTC. It translates to CASSGGQGGANVLTF. The chain uses TRBV5-1 and TRBJ2-6; 9 nucleotides match TRBD1. This CDR3 comprises 15 residues. Germline V gene data show CDR1 as SGHRS and CDR2 as YFSETQ. Trimming took 4 bases from V and 3 from J; bases not matched to a gene: 2.

In nucleotides, the CDR3 is TGCGCCAGCAGCTCGGCAGGGCTGAACACTGAAGCTTTCTTT. Protein product: CASSSAGLNTEAFF. This chain connects TRBV5-1 to TRBJ1-1; possibly TRBD1 for D (5 bases). Trimming removed 3 bases from V and 0 bases from J, with 9 bases in between. The CDR3 extends over 14 amino acids. Germline assignment: CDR1 SGHRS and CDR2 YFSETQ.

As concerns this clone: Other DNA sequences in this specimen translate into the identical CDR3. The chain links TRBV7-2 to TRBJ1-1; D is perhaps TRBD1 (5 bases). This CDR3 comprises 13 residues. The V end was cut by 2 bases, the J end by 1 base, with 5 bases between. The germline gives CDR1 SGHTA, CDR2 FQGNSA. This CDR3 is CASSLTGNTEAFF. In nucleotides, the CDR3 is TGTGCCAGCAGCTTAACAGGGAACACTGAAGCTTTCTTT.

The chain employs TRBV7-2 and TRBJ2-3; TRBD2 agrees at 8 bases. The CDR3 is made up of 16 amino acids. Unmatched junction bases numbered 4, after V lost 1 base and J lost 1 base. Germline V gene sequence: CDR1 SGHTA, CDR2 FQGNSA. CDR3 DNA sequence: TGTGCCAGCAGCTTAGGGTTGCGGGGGGGCACAGATACGCAGTATTTT. Its protein is CASSLGLRGGTDTQYF.

The gene calls are TRBV30 and TRBJ1-1; possibly TRBD1 for D (6 bases). This CDR3 region has 13 residues. Germline assignment: CDR1 GTSNPN and CDR2 SVGIG (reference sequence). The V gene lost 3 bases and the J gene lost 6 bases, with 14 bases spanning the gap. The CDR3 protein is CAWRGRGDSEAFF. DNA for the CDR3: TGTGCCTGGAGGGGCAGGGGTGACTCTGAAGCTTTCTTT.

The chain employs TRBV5-6 and TRBJ1-3; D is ambiguous. This CDR3 has 14 amino acids. V dropped 0 bases and J dropped 6 bases, with 10 bases sitting between them. Germline V gene sequence: CDR1 SGHDT, CDR2 YYEEEE. The CDR3 DNA follows: TGTGCCAGCAGCTTGGCCCCCTCTAAAAACACCATATATTTT. The encoded protein is CASSLAPSKNTIYF.

The chain employs TRBV10-3 and TRBJ2-5, with TRBD1 matching 7 bases. Germline CDR1 ENHRY, CDR2 SYGVKD. This CDR3 has 13 amino acids. The junction had 10 bases not matched to a gene; V was cut back by 11 bases and J by 4 bases. CDR3 in amino acids: CAGRQGDSETQYF. CDR3 coding DNA: TGTGCCGGGAGACAGGGAGATTCAGAGACCCAGTACTTC.

The gene calls are TRBV28 and TRBJ1-2; possible D gene TRBD1, 6 bases. Germline CDR1 and CDR2: MDHEN and SYDVKM. V lost 9 bases and J lost 4, with 18 bases in between. This CDR3 comprises 14 residues. The CDR3 coding sequence is TGTGCCAGTCAGACAGGATTCAGAGTCTATGGCTACACCTTC. Its translation is CASQTGFRVYGYTF.

The chain recombines TRBV18 with TRBJ2-7; 7 bases agree with TRBD2. Germline loops: CDR1 KGHSH, CDR2 LQKENI. V lost 3 bases to trimming and J lost 2 bases; unmatched junction nucleotides: 13. The CDR3 covers 17 residues. In DNA form, the CDR3 reads TGTGCCAGCTCACCTGCGGTGGGAGCTAGCGGAACCTACGAGCAGTACTTC. Encoded protein: CASSPAVGASGTYEQYF.

This clone was seen just once. CDR3 DNA sequence: TGTGCCAGTAGTTCTCACTTTCAAACTGGAGCGAATGAGCAGTTCTTC. This gives the protein CASSSHFQTGANEQFF. The rearrangement uses TRBV19 and TRBJ2-1; the D is unclear. The CDR3 length is 16 residues. The germline gives CDR1 LNHDA, CDR2 SQIVND (reference sequence). Trimming left V 5 bases short and J 7 bases short, with 21 bases between.

The V call is TRBV27, the J call TRBJ1-1, with a weak D call TRBD1 (6 bases). CDR1 is MNHEY and CDR2 is SMNVEV in the germline V gene (reference sequence). V lost 3 bases and J 5 bases, leaving 10 bases between the germline ends. The CDR3 spans 13 residues. This CDR3 is CASSFRRGTEAFF. The CDR3, as DNA: TGTGCCAGCAGTTTCCGAAGGGGGACTGAAGCTTTCTTT.

This chain joins TRBV7-9 and TRBJ2-1, with 10 bases identical to TRBD2. The germline V gene has CDR1 SEHNR and CDR2 FQNEAQ (reference sequence). The CDR3 sequence is 13 residues long. J gave up 9 bases and V 11 bases, and 10 bases lay outside the gene matches. CDR3 protein: CAGGGLAIGEQFF. CDR3 nucleotide sequence: TGTGCCGGCGGGGGACTAGCGATAGGTGAGCAGTTCTTC.

The chain combines TRBV15 with TRBJ1-2; perhaps TRBD1 as D (6 bases). Germline loops: CDR1 LNHNV, CDR2 YYDKDF (reference sequence). V was trimmed by 0 bases and J by 6 bases, leaving 14 bases between them. CDR3 size: 15 residues. CDR3 nucleotide sequence: TGTGCCACCAGCAGAGATTTGGGACATAAAGATGGCTACACCTTC. Its protein is CATSRDLGHKDGYTF. Full variable domain (missing parts from reference TRBV15 and TRBJ1-2): DAMVIQNPRYQVTQFGKPVTLSCSQTLNHNVMYWYQQKSSQAPKLLFHYYDKDFNNEADTPDNFQSRRPNTSFCFLDIRSPGLGDTAMYLCATSRDLGHKDGYTFGSGTRLTVV.

The rearrangement links TRBV4-3 to TRBJ2-1, with TRBD2 identical over 9 bases. Unmatched junction bases numbered 14, after V lost 5 bases and J lost 12 bases. The CDR3 extends over 15 amino acids. Germline V gene lookup returns CDR1 LGHNA and CDR2 YSLEER. The CDR3 DNA sequence: TGCGCCAGCAGCAGAGGGACTAGCCCTCTTGATCCGCAGTTCTTC. It is translated as CASSRGTSPLDPQFF.

The V and J genes are TRBV7-2 and TRBJ1-1; no clear D gene. CDR1 is SGHTA and CDR2 is FQGNSA in the germline V gene. This CDR3 spans 13 amino acids. The V gene lost 0 bases and the J gene lost 11 bases, with 13 bases spanning the gap. CDR3 protein: CASSLAESGWAFF. CDR3 DNA sequence: TGTGCCAGCAGCTTAGCGGAGAGTGGTTGGGCTTTCTTT.

The V and J genes are TRBV9 and TRBJ2-2; perhaps TRBD2 as D (5 bases). V was clipped by 0 bases and J by 2 bases, with 8 bases between them. This CDR3 is 15 amino acids long. Per germline, CDR1 SGDLS and CDR2 YYNGEE. CDR3 coding DNA: TGTGCCAGCAGCGTAGGGACTTTCAACACCGGGGAGCTGTTTTTT. Its protein product is CASSVGTFNTGELFF.

This chain links TRBV6-5 with TRBJ2-7, with 12 bases lining up with TRBD1. Losses at the gene ends were 6 bases for V and 3 bases for J; bases not matched to a gene: 6. The CDR3 extends over 15 amino acids. Germline V lookup: CDR1 MNHEY, CDR2 SVGAGI. The DNA of the CDR3 is TGTGCCAGCAGATTCCGGGACAGGGGGCTCTACGAGCAGTACTTC. Amino acid sequence: CASRFRDRGLYEQYF.

This sequence joins TRBV12-3 or TRBV12-4 and TRBJ2-1, with 14 bases lining up with TRBD2. The CDR3 is 13 amino acids. Trimming took 6 bases from V and 12 from J; bases not matched to a gene: 4. As DNA, the CDR3 is TGTGCCAGCAGATGGACTAGCGGGGGGACGCAGTTCTTC. It codes for CASRWTSGGTQFF.

V is TRBV9 and J is TRBJ2-7; 7 positions agree with TRBD1. The V and J ends lost 1 base and 2 bases, in that order; junction bases with no gene match: 9. The CDR3 contains 16 residues. The germline V gene encodes CDR1 SGDLS and CDR2 YYNGEE. DNA of the CDR3: TGTGCCAGCAGCGTACGCGGACAGGCGAAAACCTACGAGCAGTACTTC. Encoded protein: CASSVRGQAKTYEQYF.